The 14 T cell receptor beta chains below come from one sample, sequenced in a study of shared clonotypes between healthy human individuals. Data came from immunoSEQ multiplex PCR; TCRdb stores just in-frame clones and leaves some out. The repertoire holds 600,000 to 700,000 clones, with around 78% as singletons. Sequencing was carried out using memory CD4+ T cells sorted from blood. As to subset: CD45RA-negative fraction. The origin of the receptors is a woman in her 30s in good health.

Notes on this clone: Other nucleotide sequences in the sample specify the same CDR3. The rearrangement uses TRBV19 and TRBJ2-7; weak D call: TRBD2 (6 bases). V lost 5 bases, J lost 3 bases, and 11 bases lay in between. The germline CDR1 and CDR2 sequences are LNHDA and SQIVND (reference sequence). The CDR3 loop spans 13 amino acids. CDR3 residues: CASSVLANYEQYF. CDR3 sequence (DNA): TGTGCCAGTAGTGTGCTAGCGAACTACGAGCAGTACTTC.

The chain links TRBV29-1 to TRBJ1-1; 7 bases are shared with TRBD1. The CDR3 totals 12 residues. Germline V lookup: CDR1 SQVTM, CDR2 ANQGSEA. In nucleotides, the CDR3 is TGCAGTTTTAGGTCAGGGGGCACTGAAGCTTTCTTT. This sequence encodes CSFRSGGTEAFF.

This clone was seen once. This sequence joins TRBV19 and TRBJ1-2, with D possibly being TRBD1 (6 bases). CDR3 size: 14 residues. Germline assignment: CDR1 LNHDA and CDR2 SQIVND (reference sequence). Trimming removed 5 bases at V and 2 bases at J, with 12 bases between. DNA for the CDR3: TGTGCCAGTAGTCGACAGGTCGGGAACTATGGCTACACCTTC. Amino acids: CASSRQVGNYGYTF. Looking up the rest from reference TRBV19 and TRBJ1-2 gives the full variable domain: DGGITQSPKYLFRKEGQNVTLSCEQNLNHDAMYWYRQDPGQGLRLIYYSQIVNDFQKGDIAEGYSVSREKKESFPLTVTSAQKNPTAFYLCASSRQVGNYGYTFGSGTRLTVV.

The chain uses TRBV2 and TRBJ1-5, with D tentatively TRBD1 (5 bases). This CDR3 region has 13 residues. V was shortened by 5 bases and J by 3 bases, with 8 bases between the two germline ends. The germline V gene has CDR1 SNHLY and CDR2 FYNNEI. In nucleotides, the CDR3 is TGTGCCAGCAGTCGGACAAACAATCAGCCCCAGCATTTT. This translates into CASSRTNNQPQHF.

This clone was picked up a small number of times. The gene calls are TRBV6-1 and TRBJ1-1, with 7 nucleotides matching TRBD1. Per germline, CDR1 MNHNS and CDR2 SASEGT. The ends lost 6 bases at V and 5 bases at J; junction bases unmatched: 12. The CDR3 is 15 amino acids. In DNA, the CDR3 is TGTGCCAGCAGGAAGGAAGGGGGCCTAGGGACTGAAGCTTTCTTT. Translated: CASRKEGGLGTEAFF.

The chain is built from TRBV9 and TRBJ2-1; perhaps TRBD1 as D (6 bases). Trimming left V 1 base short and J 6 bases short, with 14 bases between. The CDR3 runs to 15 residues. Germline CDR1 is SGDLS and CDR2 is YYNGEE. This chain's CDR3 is CASSVRSTGFNEQFF. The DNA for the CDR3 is TGTGCCAGCAGCGTACGTTCAACAGGGTTCAATGAGCAGTTCTTC. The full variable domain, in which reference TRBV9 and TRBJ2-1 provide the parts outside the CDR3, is DSGVTQTPKHLITATGQRVTLRCSPRSGDLSVYWYQQSLDQGLQFLIQYYNGEERAKGNILERFSAQQFPDLHSELNLSSLELGDSALYFCASSVRSTGFNEQFFGPGTRLTVL.

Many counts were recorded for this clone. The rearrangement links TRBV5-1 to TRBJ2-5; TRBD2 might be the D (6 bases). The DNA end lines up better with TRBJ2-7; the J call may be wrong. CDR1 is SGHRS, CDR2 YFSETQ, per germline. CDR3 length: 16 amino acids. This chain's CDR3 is CASSSRRGMGTYEQYF. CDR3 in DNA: TGCGCCAGCAGCTCGAGGCGCGGGATGGGAACCTACGAGCAGTACTTC.

CDR3 loop: CASSPPTGGSNQPQHF. For the CDR3, the DNA is TGTGCCAGCAGTCCTCCGACAGGGGGTAGTAATCAGCCCCAGCATTTT. The chain is built from TRBV28 and TRBJ1-5, with TRBD1 matching over 9 bases. Looked up from germline, CDR1 is MDHEN and CDR2 is SYDVKM. Trimming at V came to 5 bases and at J to 4 bases, leaving 9 bases not matched to a gene. This CDR3 comprises 16 residues. Complete variable domain (other parts from reference TRBV28 and TRBJ1-5): DVKVTQSSRYLVKRTGEKVFLECVQDMDHENMFWYRQDPGLGLRLIYFSYDVKMKEKGDIPEGYSVSREKKERFSLILESASTNQTSMYLCASSPPTGGSNQPQHFGDGTRLSIL.

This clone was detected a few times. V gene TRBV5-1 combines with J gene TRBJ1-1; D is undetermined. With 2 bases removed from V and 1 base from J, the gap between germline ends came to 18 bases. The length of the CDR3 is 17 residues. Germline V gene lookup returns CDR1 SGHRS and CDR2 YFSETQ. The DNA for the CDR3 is TGCGCCAGCAGCTTCGGGATTTCCCTCGAGGGGAACACTGAAGCTTTCTTT. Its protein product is CASSFGISLEGNTEAFF.

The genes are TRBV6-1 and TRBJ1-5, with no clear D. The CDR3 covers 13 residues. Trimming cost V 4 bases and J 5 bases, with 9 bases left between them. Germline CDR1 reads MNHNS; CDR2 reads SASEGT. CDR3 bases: TGTGCCAGCAGTGGTGAAGGGTATCAGCCCCAGCATTTT. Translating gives CASSGEGYQPQHF.

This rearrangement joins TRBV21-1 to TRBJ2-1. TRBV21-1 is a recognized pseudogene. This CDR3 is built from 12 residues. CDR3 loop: CASSQIDNEQFF. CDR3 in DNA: TGTGCCAGCAGCCAGATAGACAATGAGCAGTTCTTC.

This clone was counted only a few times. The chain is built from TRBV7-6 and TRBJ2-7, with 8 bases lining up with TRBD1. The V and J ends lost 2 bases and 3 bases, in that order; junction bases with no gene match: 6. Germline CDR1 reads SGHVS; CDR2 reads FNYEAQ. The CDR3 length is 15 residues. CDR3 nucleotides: TGTGCCAGCAGCTTAAGGACAGGGATGAACTACGAGCAGTACTTC. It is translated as CASSLRTGMNYEQYF. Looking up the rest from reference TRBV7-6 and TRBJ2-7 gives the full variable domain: GAGVSQSPRYKVTKRGQDVALRCDPISGHVSLYWYRQALGQGPEFLTYFNYEAQQDKSGLPNDRFSAERPEGSISTLTIQRTEQRDSAMYRCASSLRTGMNYEQYFGPGTRLTVT.

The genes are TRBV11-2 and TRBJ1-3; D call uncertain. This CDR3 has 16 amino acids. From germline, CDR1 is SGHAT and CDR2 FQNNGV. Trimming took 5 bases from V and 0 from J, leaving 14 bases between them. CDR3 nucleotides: TGTGCCAGCAGCAAACGGACGGCGAGCTCTGGAAACACCATATATTTT. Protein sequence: CASSKRTASSGNTIYF.

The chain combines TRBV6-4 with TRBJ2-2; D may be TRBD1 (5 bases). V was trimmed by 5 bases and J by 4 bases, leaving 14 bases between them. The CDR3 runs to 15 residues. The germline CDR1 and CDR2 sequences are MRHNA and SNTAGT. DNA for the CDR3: TGTGCCAGCAGTAAGGAACAGGTCCCCACCGGGGAGCTGTTTTTT. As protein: CASSKEQVPTGELFF.